Sequencing of this TCR beta chain was carried out in a study of human thymus T cells. Whole-study findings and limits: Repertoires from thymus and blood appeared to show biased V and J gene usage.

Some clones are missing from TCRdb's copy, which holds only in-frame ones; the method was immunoSEQ multiplex PCR. The sample comprises about 50,000 clones, about 95% of which are singletons, and approximately 0.16% rests with the top ten. A remark on this clone: Its cognate antigen is unknown.

Trimming took 1 base from V and 4 from J, leaving 11 bases between them. The V gene's germline CDR1 is LGHNA and CDR2 YNFKEQ. There are 15 residues in the CDR3. During surgery, 0.5-1 mL peripheral blood was drawn from four of eight donors. No fixed cell number was used; all available blood leukocytes supplied DNA. The chain recombines TRBV4-2 with TRBJ2-1, with D perhaps TRBD2 (6 bases). The sequencing sample was made of blood. This sequence originates from a girl under three years old with a congenital heart defect but otherwise immunologically healthy. CDR3 loop: CASSQGLVGYNEQFF. As DNA, the CDR3 is TGTGCCAGCAGCCAAGGACTAGTGGGTTACAATGAGCAGTTCTTC.